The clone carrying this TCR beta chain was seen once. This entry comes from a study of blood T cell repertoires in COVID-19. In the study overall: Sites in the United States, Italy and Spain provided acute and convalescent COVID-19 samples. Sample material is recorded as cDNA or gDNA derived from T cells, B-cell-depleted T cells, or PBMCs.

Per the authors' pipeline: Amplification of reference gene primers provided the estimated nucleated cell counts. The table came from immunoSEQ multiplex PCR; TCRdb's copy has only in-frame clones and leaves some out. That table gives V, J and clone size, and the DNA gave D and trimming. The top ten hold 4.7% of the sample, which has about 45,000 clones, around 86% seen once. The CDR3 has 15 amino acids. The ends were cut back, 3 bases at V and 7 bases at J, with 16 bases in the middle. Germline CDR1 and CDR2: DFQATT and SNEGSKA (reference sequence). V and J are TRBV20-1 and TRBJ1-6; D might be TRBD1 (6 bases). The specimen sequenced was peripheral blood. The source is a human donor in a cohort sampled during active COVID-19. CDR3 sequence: CSASQQGPLNSPLHF. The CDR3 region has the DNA TGCAGTGCTAGTCAGCAGGGGCCTTTAAATTCACCCCTCCACTTT.